The 24 T cell receptor beta chains below come from one sample, sequenced in a study of beta chain features in type 1 diabetes. Expressed TCRB transcripts were sequenced because the entire RNA isolate underwent reverse transcription. This table comes from immunoSEQ multiplex PCR, and its TCRdb copy is limited to in-frame clones, with some not included. The table records about 320,000 clones, approximately 15% of them present only once. Sequencing used central memory CD4+ T cells from blood. The receptor set was obtained from a young man in good health.

This clone came up many times. The chain is built from TRBV4-1 and TRBJ1-5, with D unresolved. In germline, CDR1 is MGHRA, CDR2 YSYEKL. V lost 0 bases, J lost 8 bases, and 11 bases lay in between. The CDR3 contains 14 residues. CDR3 sequence: CASSQDLEGKPQHF. DNA of the CDR3: TGCGCCAGCAGCCAAGATTTGGAGGGTAAGCCCCAGCATTTT.

This chain links TRBV7-9 with TRBJ2-7, with 7 bases identical to TRBD1. The J segment lost 3 bases and the V segment lost 4 bases, leaving 9 bases of the junction unmatched. Germline CDR1 reads SEHNR; CDR2 reads FQNEAQ (reference sequence). The CDR3 loop spans 15 amino acids. CDR3 in amino acids: CASSSIDRANYEQYF. CDR3 coding DNA: TGTGCCAGCAGCTCAATTGACAGGGCAAACTACGAGCAGTACTTC.

This clone has more than one count but fewer than ten. This chain links TRBV5-4 with TRBJ2-1; weak D call: TRBD2 (6 bases). Trimming removed 4 bases from V and 2 bases from J, with 16 bases in between. The V gene's germline CDR1 is SGHNT and CDR2 YYREEE (reference sequence). The CDR3 extends over 16 amino acids. The chain's CDR3 is CASSQGTGLAYNEQFF. CDR3 in DNA: TGTGCCAGCAGCCAAGGAACGGGACTGGCCTACAATGAGCAGTTCTTC.

This clone was observed a handful of times. The chain is built from TRBV6-5 and TRBJ1-2; possibly TRBD1 for D (6 bases). Trimming removed 7 bases from V and 14 bases from J, with 20 bases in between. Germline V gene sequence: CDR1 MNHEY, CDR2 SVGAGI. The length of the CDR3 is 12 residues. DNA of the CDR3: TGTGCCAGCACGACCGTACAGGGAACAACTACCTTC. This sequence encodes CASTTVQGTTTF.

This clone was counted between two and nine times. The rearrangement links TRBV18 to TRBJ1-1; weak D call: TRBD1 (6 bases). V was trimmed by 5 bases and J by 0 bases, leaving 7 bases between them. Germline V gene data show CDR1 as KGHSH and CDR2 as LQKENI. CDR3 size: 13 residues. For the CDR3, the DNA is TGTGCCAGCTCAGGACAGATGAACACTGAAGCTTTCTTT. This encodes CASSGQMNTEAFF.

The V gene is TRBV2, the J gene TRBJ2-5, with D possibly being TRBD2 (5 bases). The CDR3 sequence is 15 residues long. The V and J ends lost 4 bases and 5 bases respectively, with 17 bases between them. The V gene's germline CDR1 is SNHLY and CDR2 FYNNEI. Here the CDR3 reads CASSVWASSAETQYF. CDR3 DNA: TGTGCCAGCAGTGTATGGGCTAGCTCCGCGGAGACCCAGTACTTC.

In the case of this clone: At one end, the junction sequence differs from germline, possibly due to a read error. The chain couples TRBV5-4 to TRBJ2-2; perhaps TRBD1 as D (6 bases). In germline, CDR1 is SGHNT, CDR2 YYREEE (reference sequence). The CDR3 extends over 14 amino acids. The CDR3 loop is CASSQYRVGGELFF. The CDR3 DNA reads TGCGCCAGCAGCCAATACAGGGTAGGCGGGGAGCTGTTTTTT.

This clone has more than one count but fewer than ten. The J gene is TRBJ2-2, the V gene TRBV7-2, with 8 bases aligning to TRBD1. The CDR3 loop spans 16 amino acids. The V and J ends lost 2 bases and 4 bases, in that order; junction bases with no gene match: 6. CDR1 SGHTA and CDR2 FQGNSA come from the germline V gene. CDR3 in DNA: TGTGCCAGCAGCTTACAGGGGGCGCTGGGCACCGGGGAGCTGTTTTTT. Its protein is CASSLQGALGTGELFF.

The gene calls are TRBV18 and TRBJ2-3; D gene uncertain. The germline gives CDR1 KGHSH, CDR2 LQKENI. The CDR3 spans 14 residues. Deletions cut 2 bases from V and 3 bases from J, with 9 bases between. The CDR3 spells CASSPSLGTDTQYF. CDR3 nucleotide sequence: TGTGCCAGCTCACCAAGTCTGGGAACAGATACGCAGTATTTT.

J is TRBJ2-7 and V is TRBV10-3, with 14 nucleotides matching TRBD2. Germline CDR1 is ENHRY and CDR2 is SYGVKD. The trim removed 6 bases at V and 6 bases at J, leaving 7 bases unmatched. The CDR3 spans 15 residues. The CDR3 nucleotides are TGTGCCATCAGGCCGGGACTAGCGGGGGTAGGCGAGCAGTACTTC. It codes for CAIRPGLAGVGEQYF.

This clone was detected only a few times. V is TRBV6-1 and J is TRBJ2-5; 7 bases agree with TRBD1. V gave up 5 bases and J gave up 5 bases; unmatched junction bases: 11. The germline V gene has CDR1 MNHNS and CDR2 SASEGT. The CDR3 runs 15 residues. The chain's CDR3 is CASSLETGSVETQYF. In DNA, the CDR3 is TGTGCCAGCAGTCTGGAGACAGGGTCGGTGGAGACCCAGTACTTC.

This clone was seen repeatedly, ten times or more. This chain links TRBV6-6 with TRBJ2-1, with D maybe TRBD1 (6 bases). V was cut by 6 bases and J by 6 bases, with 12 bases left in between. Germline values: CDR1 MNHNY, CDR2 SVGAGI (reference sequence). There are 13 residues in the CDR3. As DNA, the CDR3 is TGTGCCAGCAGCGAGGACAGAACCAATGAGCAGTTCTTC. Translated: CASSEDRTNEQFF.

This clone was seen only a few times. The gene calls are TRBV30 and TRBJ1-2, with 8 bases matching TRBD1. Germline CDR1 is GTSNPN and CDR2 is SVGIG (reference sequence). Germline trimming cut 5 bases from V and 8 bases from J; bases unmatched to any gene: 4. This CDR3 comprises 11 residues. This chain's CDR3 is CAWVRDRGYTF. CDR3 coding DNA: TGTGCCTGGGTTAGGGACAGGGGCTACACCTTC.

The V gene is TRBV6-1, the J gene TRBJ2-5, with TRBD1 matching over 10 bases. Losses at the gene ends were 10 bases for V and 5 bases for J; bases not matched to a gene: 10. Germline assignment: CDR1 MNHNS and CDR2 SASEGT. This CDR3 spans 14 amino acids. The CDR3 sequence is CATRQGASGETQYF. The CDR3 nucleotides are TGTGCCACGCGACAGGGGGCGTCGGGTGAGACCCAGTACTTC.

This clone came up a few times. The chain has TRBV5-4 and TRBJ2-5; 7 bases align to TRBD2. Germline CDR1 reads SGHNT; CDR2 reads YYREEE (reference sequence). CDR3 size: 13 residues. Trimming took 5 bases from V and 5 from J; bases not matched to a gene: 6. For the CDR3, the DNA is TGTGCCAGCAGTCAGACTAGCCTGGAGACCCAGTACTTC. The encoded protein is CASSQTSLETQYF.

This clone was counted many times. The chain uses TRBV5-4 and TRBJ2-7, with a possible D match to TRBD1 (5 bases). Germline CDR1 SGHNT, CDR2 YYREEE (reference sequence). V lost 4 bases, J lost 3 bases, and 11 bases lay in between. There are 13 residues in the CDR3. CDR3 residues: CASSAPQGYEQYF. DNA of the CDR3: TGTGCCAGCAGCGCGCCCCAGGGCTACGAGCAGTACTTC.

The table lists this clone with a few counts. This rearrangement joins TRBV4-2 to TRBJ2-1, with a tentative D call TRBD2 (5 bases). Deletions cut 0 bases from V and 7 bases from J, with 13 bases between. Germline CDR1 LGHNA, CDR2 YNFKEQ. CDR3 size: 15 residues. The CDR3: CASSQDRGPRNEQFF. DNA for the CDR3: TGTGCCAGCAGCCAAGATCGAGGGCCCAGGAATGAGCAGTTCTTC.

The chain combines TRBV10-3 with TRBJ2-6; possibly TRBD1 for D (5 bases). Deletions cut 5 bases from V and 4 bases from J, with 9 bases between. Germline CDR1 and CDR2: ENHRY and SYGVKD. The CDR3 is 14 residues long. CDR3 DNA: TGTGCCATCAGTTCAGGGTTGGGGGCCAACGTCCTGACTTTC. Amino acids: CAISSGLGANVLTF.

This sequence joins TRBV6-4 and TRBJ1-5; D remains unclear. The V gene lost 7 bases and the J gene lost 2 bases, with 21 bases spanning the gap. The germline V gene has CDR1 MRHNA and CDR2 SNTAGT. The CDR3 is 17 residues long. The CDR3 region has the DNA TGTGCCAGCAAGTCCAGGACGAAGGTCTGTGGCAATCAGCCCCAGCATTTT. It specifies CASKSRTKVCGNQPQHF.

This clone was observed a few times. V is TRBV9 and J is TRBJ1-1; a possible D gene is TRBD1 (6 bases). Germline lookup yields CDR1 SGDLS and CDR2 YYNGEE. Between the trimmed V and J ends, which lost 4 bases and 8 bases, there was a span of 15 bases. CDR3 length equals 13 residues. The CDR3 is CASSPAGQSEAFF. The CDR3 DNA follows: TGTGCCAGCAGCCCCGCCGGACAGTCAGAAGCTTTCTTT.

This clone was detected a few times. V usage is TRBV2 and J usage is TRBJ1-3; no definite D call. Deletions cut 5 bases from V and 0 bases from J, with 2 bases between. Germline assignment: CDR1 SNHLY and CDR2 FYNNEI. This CDR3 is built from 12 residues. The CDR3 loop is CASSYSGNTIYF. The CDR3, as DNA: TGTGCCAGCAGTTACTCTGGAAACACCATATATTTT.

The chain joins TRBV5-6 to TRBJ2-5; D gene uncertain. V was cut by 2 bases and J by 3 bases, with 8 bases left in between. In germline, CDR1 is SGHDT, CDR2 YYEEEE. The CDR3 extends over 13 amino acids. Written as DNA, the CDR3 is TGTGCCAGCAGCTTCACCAACAAAGAGACCCAGTACTTC. It encodes CASSFTNKETQYF.

The gene calls are TRBV10-3 and TRBJ2-5; D might be TRBD2 (6 bases). The CDR3 consists of 17 residues. Germline loops: CDR1 ENHRY, CDR2 SYGVKD. Trimming took 6 bases from V and 1 from J, leaving 21 bases between them. The CDR3 coding sequence is TGTGCCATCAGACCCACGGGACGCGGGAACGCCCAAGAGACCCAGTACTTC. Its protein is CAIRPTGRGNAQETQYF.

This chain connects TRBV6-6 to TRBJ1-1, with D maybe TRBD1 (5 bases). The CDR3 has 12 amino acids. The V gene's germline CDR1 is MNHNY and CDR2 SVGAGI (reference sequence). Trimming shortened V by 7 bases and J by 4 bases, and 10 bases separated the two germline ends. The CDR3 sequence is CASTGPITEAFF. In DNA, the CDR3 is TGTGCCAGCACAGGGCCGATCACTGAAGCTTTCTTT.